This T cell receptor (beta chain) was recorded in a study of T cells in Graves' hyperthyroidism and ophthalmopathy. Findings and limits, study-wide: From stable hyperthyroidism, ophthalmopathy was set apart by a 13 V-J model. Model-based prediction identified ophthalmopathy a median roughly 5.9 months prior to its onset.

Germline lookup yields CDR1 MGHRA and CDR2 YSYEKL. CDR3 length: 13 amino acids. Deletions cut 0 bases from V and 2 bases from J, with 5 bases between. Enrolled ophthalmopathy patients presented with a Clinical Activity Score of at least 3, a NOSPECS grade of at least 4, and disease duration under 3 months. Diagnoses used clinical symptoms, serum thyroxine and TRAb, thyroid ultrasound and orbital computed tomography. This clonotype showed up many times. Its matching antigen is unknown. Amplification of TCR beta CDR3 regions used RNA as the template. The primer set for the first-round RT-PCR of the TCR CDR3 was HTBI. Each CDR3 protein gets one entry after TCRdb re-called the multiplex PCR reads with MiXCR. The sample gives around 250,000 distinct CDR3 sequences, roughly a quarter of which show up once; roughly 32% is in the top ten.

The sequenced sample consisted of blood. The rearrangement links TRBV4-1 to TRBJ2-7; D unresolved. This sequence originates from a woman aged 40 to 50 with Graves' ophthalmopathy. CDR3: CASSQEGPYEQYF. DNA of the CDR3: TGCGCCAGCAGCCAAGAGGGCCCCTACGAGCAGTACTTC.